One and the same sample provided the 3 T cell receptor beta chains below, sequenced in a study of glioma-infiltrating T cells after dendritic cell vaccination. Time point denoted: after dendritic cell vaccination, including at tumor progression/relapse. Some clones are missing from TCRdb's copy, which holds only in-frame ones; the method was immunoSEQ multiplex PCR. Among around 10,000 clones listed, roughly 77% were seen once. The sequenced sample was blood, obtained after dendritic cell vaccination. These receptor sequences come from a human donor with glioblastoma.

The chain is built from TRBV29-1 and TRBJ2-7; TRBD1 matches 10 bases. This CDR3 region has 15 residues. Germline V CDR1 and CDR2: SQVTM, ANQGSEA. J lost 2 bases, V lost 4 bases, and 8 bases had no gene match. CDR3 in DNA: TGCAGCGTTGGATCCCTGGGACAGGGGCCCTACGAGCAGTACTTC. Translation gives CSVGSLGQGPYEQYF.

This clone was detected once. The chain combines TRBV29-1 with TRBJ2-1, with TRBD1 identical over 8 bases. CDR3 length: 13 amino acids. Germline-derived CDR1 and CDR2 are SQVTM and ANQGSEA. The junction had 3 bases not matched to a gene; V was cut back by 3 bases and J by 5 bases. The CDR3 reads CSVDGRGHNEQFF. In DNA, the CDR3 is TGCAGCGTTGATGGCAGGGGGCACAATGAGCAGTTCTTC.

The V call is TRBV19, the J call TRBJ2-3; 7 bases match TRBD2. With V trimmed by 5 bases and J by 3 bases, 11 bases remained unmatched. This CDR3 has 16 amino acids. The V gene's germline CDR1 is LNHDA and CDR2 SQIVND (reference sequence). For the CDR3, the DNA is TGTGCCAGTAGTTGGAGTGGCAGGGAGGGAACAGATACGCAGTATTTT. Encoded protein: CASSWSGREGTDTQYF.